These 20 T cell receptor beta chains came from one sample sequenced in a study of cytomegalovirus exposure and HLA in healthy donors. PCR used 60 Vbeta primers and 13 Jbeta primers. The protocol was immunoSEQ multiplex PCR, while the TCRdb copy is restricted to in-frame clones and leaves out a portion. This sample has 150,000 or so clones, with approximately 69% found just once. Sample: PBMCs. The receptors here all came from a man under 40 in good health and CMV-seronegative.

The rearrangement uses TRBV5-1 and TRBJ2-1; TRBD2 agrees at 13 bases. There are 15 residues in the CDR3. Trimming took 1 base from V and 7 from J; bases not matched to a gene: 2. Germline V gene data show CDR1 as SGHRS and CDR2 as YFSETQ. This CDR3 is CASSLTSGGANEQFF. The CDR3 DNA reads TGCGCCAGCAGCTTGACTAGCGGGGGGGCAAATGAGCAGTTCTTC.

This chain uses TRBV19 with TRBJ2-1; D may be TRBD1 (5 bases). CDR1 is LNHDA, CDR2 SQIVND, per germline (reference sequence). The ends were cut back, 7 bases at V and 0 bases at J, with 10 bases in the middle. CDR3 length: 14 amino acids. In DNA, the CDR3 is TGTGCCAGTACAACAGGAGCCTCCTACAATGAGCAGTTCTTC. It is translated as CASTTGASYNEQFF. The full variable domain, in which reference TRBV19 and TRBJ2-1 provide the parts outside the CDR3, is DGGITQSPKYLFRKEGQNVTLSCEQNLNHDAMYWYRQDPGQGLRLIYYSQIVNDFQKGDIAEGYSVSREKKESFPLTVTSAQKNPTAFYLCASTTGASYNEQFFGPGTRLTVL.

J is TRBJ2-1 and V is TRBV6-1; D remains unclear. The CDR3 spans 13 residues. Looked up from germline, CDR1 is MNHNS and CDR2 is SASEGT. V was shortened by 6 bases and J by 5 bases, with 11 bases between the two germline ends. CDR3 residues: CASRNFEDNEQFF. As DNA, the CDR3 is TGTGCCAGCAGGAACTTTGAAGACAATGAGCAGTTCTTC.

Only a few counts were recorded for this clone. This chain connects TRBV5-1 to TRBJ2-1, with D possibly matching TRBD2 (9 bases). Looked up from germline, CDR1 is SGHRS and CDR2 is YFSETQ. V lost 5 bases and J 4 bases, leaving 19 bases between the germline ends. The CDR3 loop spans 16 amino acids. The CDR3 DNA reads TGCGCCAGCAGGAACGCGGGGGGGGACAGGTACAATGAGCAGTTCTTC. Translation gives CASRNAGGDRYNEQFF. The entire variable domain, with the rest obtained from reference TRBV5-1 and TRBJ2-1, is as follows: KAGVTQTPRYLIKTRGQQVTLSCSPISGHRSVSWYQQTPGQGLQFLFEYFSETQRNKGNFPGRFSGRQFSNSRSEMNVSTLELGDSALYLCASRNAGGDRYNEQFFGPGTRLTVL.

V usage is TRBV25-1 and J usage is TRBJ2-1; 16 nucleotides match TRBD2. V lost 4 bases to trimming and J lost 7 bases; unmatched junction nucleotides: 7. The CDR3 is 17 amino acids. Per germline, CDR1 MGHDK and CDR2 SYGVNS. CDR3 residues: CASSGGTSGGAGNEQFF. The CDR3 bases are TGTGCCAGCAGTGGAGGGACTAGCGGGGGGGCCGGTAATGAGCAGTTCTTC.

The DNA of the CDR3 is TGTGCCAGCAGTTTTTCCTTCTCTAGCAATCAGCCCCAGCATTTT. As protein: CASSFSFSSNQPQHF. The chain couples TRBV27 to TRBJ1-5, with D unresolved. CDR1 MNHEY and CDR2 SMNVEV come from the germline V gene (reference sequence). The CDR3 runs 15 residues. The V end lost 3 bases, the J end lost 0 bases, and 9 bases lay between the germline ends.

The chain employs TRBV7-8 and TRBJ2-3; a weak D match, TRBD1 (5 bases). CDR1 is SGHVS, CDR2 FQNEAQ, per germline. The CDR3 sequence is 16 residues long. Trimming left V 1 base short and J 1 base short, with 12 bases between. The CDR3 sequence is CASSLDQGGGTDTQYF. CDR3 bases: TGTGCCAGCAGCTTAGACCAGGGTGGGGGCACAGATACGCAGTATTTT.

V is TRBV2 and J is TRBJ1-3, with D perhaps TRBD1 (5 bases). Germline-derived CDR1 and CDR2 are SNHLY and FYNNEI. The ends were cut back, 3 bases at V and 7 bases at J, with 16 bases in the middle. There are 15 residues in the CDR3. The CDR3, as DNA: TGTGCCAGCAGTGATTTGGGGCCAGAGGACAACACCATATATTTT. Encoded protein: CASSDLGPEDNTIYF.

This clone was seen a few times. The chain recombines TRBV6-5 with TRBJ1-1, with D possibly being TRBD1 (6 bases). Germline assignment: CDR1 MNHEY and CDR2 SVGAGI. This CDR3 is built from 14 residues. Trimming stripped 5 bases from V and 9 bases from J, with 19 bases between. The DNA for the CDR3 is TGTGCCAGCAGTCTTTTTAGGACAGAACTCAAAGCTTTCTTT. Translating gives CASSLFRTELKAFF.

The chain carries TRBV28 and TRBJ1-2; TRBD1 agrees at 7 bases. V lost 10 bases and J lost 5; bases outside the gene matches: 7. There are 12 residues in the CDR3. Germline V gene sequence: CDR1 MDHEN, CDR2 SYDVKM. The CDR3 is CAIGDREYGYTF. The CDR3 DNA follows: TGTGCCATTGGGGACAGAGAATATGGCTACACCTTC.

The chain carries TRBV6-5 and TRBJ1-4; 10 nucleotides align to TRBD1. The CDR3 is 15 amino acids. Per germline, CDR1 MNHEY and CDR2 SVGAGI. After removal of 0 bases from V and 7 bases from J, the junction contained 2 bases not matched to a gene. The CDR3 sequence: CASSYSGTGAEKLFF. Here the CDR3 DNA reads TGTGCCAGCAGTTACTCCGGGACAGGGGCTGAAAAACTGTTTTTT.

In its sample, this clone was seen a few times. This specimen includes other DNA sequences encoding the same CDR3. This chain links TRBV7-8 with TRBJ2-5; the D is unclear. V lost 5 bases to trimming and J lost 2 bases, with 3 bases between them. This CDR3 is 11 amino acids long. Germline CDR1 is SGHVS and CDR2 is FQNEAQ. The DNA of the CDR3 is TGTGCCAGCAGCCCACAAGAGACCCAGTACTTC. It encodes CASSPQETQYF.

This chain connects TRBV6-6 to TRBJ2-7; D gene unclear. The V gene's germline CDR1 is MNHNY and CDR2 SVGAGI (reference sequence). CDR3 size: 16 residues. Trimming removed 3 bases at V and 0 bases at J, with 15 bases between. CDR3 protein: CASSYHTSSDSYEQYF. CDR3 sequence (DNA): TGTGCCAGCAGTTATCACACCTCCTCTGACTCCTACGAGCAGTACTTC.

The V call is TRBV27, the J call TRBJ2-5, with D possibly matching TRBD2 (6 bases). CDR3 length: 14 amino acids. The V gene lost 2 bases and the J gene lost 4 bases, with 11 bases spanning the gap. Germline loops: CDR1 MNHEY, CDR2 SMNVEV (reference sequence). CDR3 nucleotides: TGTGCCAGCAGTTTAGCGGGGCCGCCAGAGACCCAGTACTTC. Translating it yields CASSLAGPPETQYF.

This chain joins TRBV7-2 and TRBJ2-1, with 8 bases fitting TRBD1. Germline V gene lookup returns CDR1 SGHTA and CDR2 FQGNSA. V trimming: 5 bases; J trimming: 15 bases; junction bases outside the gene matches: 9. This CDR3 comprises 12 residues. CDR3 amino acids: CASSPNRQGLFF. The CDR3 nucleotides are TGTGCCAGCAGCCCAAACAGACAGGGGTTGTTCTTC.

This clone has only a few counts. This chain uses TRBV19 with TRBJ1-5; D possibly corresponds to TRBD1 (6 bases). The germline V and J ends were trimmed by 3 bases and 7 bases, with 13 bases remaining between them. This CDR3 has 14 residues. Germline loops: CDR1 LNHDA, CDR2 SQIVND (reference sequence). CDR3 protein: CASSIRPGVQPQHF. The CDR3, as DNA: TGTGCCAGTAGTATCAGGCCAGGGGTCCAGCCCCAGCATTTT.

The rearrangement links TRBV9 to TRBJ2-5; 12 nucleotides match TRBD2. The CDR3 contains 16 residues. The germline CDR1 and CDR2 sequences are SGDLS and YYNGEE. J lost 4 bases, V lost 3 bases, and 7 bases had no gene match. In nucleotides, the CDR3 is TGTGCCAGCAGCGCTAGCGGGGGGGCTAGTGGAGAGACCCAGTACTTC. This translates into CASSASGGASGETQYF.

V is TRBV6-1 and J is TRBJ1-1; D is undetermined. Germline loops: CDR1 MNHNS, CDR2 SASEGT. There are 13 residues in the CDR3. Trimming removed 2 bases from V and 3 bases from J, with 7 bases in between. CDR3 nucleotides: TGTGCCAGCAGTGAAAGGACTCACACTGAAGCTTTCTTT. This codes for CASSERTHTEAFF.

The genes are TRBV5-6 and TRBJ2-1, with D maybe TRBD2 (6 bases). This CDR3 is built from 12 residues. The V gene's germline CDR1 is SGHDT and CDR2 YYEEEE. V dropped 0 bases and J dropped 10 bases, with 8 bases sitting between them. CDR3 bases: TGTGCCAGCAGCTTGGGGCGGGGAGAGCAGTTCTTC. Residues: CASSLGRGEQFF.

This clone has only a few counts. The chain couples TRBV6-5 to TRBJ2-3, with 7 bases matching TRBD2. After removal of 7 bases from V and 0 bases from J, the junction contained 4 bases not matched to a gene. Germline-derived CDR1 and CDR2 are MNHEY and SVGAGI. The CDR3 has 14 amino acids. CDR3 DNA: TGTGCCAGCATGATCGGGGGGAGCACAGATACGCAGTATTTT. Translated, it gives CASMIGGSTDTQYF.